This TCR beta chain was recorded in a study of T cell repertoires in cytomegalovirus infection. Study-wide background: Evidence of both CMV infection and a matching HLA type came from public TCR beta signatures. Whole-study results and caveats: Ex vivo responses were dominated by HLA-C-restricted CMV-specific TCR beta clonotypes. Summed frequency of public TCR beta families distinguished CMV carriers with the relevant HLA.

From the reads, TCRdb called clonotypes with MiXCR, one entry per CDR3 protein. This table has over 150,000 distinct CDR3 sequences, around 14% appearing once. Germline lookup yields CDR1 SNHLY and CDR2 FYNNEI. After removal of 10 bases from V and 1 base from J, the junction contained 12 bases not matched to a gene. The CDR3 contains 16 residues. As concerns this clonotype: Its antigen is currently unknown.

Sequencing input: PBMCs. V gene TRBV2 combines with J gene TRBJ1-5; 8 bases fit TRBD1. This TCR was sampled from a human donor in good health (CMV status not recorded). Some clones in this sample may be carry-over from other donors' samples. For the CDR3, the DNA is TGTGCCACACGACCCACAGGACAGGGCAGCAATCAGCCCCAGCATTTT. This gives the protein CATRPTGQGSNQPQHF.